This TCR beta chain was identified during a study of blood T cell repertoires in COVID-19. Study background: Acute and convalescent COVID-19 samples came from the United States, Italy and Spain. PBMCs, B-cell-depleted T cells, or T cells were the source of the cDNA or gDNA that made up the material.

This CDR3 has 14 residues. Germline V lookup: CDR1 MNHEY, CDR2 SVGAGI. Unmatched junction bases numbered 9, after V lost 6 bases and J lost 6 bases. Authors' data handling: Amplification with reference gene primers provided the estimates of nucleated cell counts. Generated by immunoSEQ multiplex PCR, the TCRdb table keeps only in-frame clones and is missing some. From that table come the V and J calls and clone size; the DNA was used to work out D and trimming. In the table there are tens of thousands of clones, around 90% of which are singletons. The clonotype originates from a human donor in a cohort sampled during active COVID-19. The chain carries TRBV6-5 and TRBJ1-1; 8 positions match TRBD1. The source material was peripheral blood. CDR3 coding DNA: TGTGCCAGCAGATATATGCAGGGGGCCCCTGAAGCTTTCTTT. Residues: CASRYMQGAPEAFF.